This TCR beta chain appears in the sequencing data of a study of cytomegalovirus exposure and HLA in healthy donors. The study, taken as a whole, reports: A later look showed TCR association rates differing by HLA locus, highest for DRB1 and lowest for HLA-C.

Healthy bone marrow donors formed the donor group. Though probably carrying unrecorded immune exposures, donors were nominally healthy at sampling. PCR used 60 Vbeta primers and 13 Jbeta primers. The assay was immunoSEQ multiplex PCR, and TCRdb's table has in-frame clones only and misses some. In the table there are about 110,000 clones, roughly 84% of which are singletons. A few counts support this clone. Its target is unknown. Specimen: PBMCs. This TCR derives from a man aged 25-45 years in good health and CMV-seropositive.

The CDR3 spells CASSAPSRPQHF. As DNA, the CDR3 is TGTGCCAGCAGTGCCCCCAGTCGTCCCCAGCATTTT. The rearrangement uses TRBV27 and TRBJ1-5; no firm D call. V gave up 5 bases and J gave up 10 bases, with 12 bases separating them. The CDR3 has 12 amino acids. The germline V gene has CDR1 MNHEY and CDR2 SMNVEV (reference sequence).